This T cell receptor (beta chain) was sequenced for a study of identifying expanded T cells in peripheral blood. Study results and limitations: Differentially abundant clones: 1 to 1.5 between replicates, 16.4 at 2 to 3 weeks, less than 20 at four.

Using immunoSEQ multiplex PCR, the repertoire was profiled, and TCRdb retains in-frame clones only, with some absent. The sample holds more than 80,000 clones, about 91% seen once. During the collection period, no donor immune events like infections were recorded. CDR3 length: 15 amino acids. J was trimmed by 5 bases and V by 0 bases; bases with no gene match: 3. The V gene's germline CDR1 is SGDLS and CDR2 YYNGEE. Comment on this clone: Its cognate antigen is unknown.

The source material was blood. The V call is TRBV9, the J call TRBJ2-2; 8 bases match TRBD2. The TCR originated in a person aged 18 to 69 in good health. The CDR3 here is CASSVAGGRTGELFF. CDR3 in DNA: TGTGCCAGCAGCGTAGCGGGAGGGCGAACCGGGGAGCTGTTTTTT. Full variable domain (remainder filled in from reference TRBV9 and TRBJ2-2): DSGVTQTPKHLITATGQRVTLRCSPRSGDLSVYWYQQSLDQGLQFLIQYYNGEERAKGNILERFSAQQFPDLHSELNLSSLELGDSALYFCASSVAGGRTGELFFGEGSRLTVL.